These 21 T cell receptor beta chains were sequenced from one sample in a study of Graves' ophthalmopathy and Graves' hyperthyroidism. Amplification from RNA transcripts yielded the TCR beta CDR3 regions. RT-PCR with HTBI primers came first, then second-round multiplex PCR. From the multiplex PCR reads, TCRdb called clonotypes with MiXCR, one entry per CDR3 protein. This table holds 500,000 to 700,000 distinct CDR3 sequences, 35% to 45% found once. Sequenced: peripheral blood or thyroid tissue (not recorded which). The receptor source for this set is an adult man with Graves' hyperthyroidism.

This chain links TRBV28 with TRBJ1-1; D not resolved. CDR3 length: 13 amino acids. V was pared by 8 bases and J by 0 bases, with 10 bases between. The germline CDR1 and CDR2 sequences are MDHEN and SYDVKM. CDR3: CASGSGLNTEAFF. The DNA of the CDR3 is TGTGCCAGCGGGTCTGGGTTGAACACTGAAGCTTTCTTT.

The sample holds many counts of this clonotype. The chain combines TRBV7-6 with TRBJ1-1; no clear D gene. CDR3 length equals 16 residues. From germline, CDR1 is SGHVS and CDR2 FNYEAQ. V was pared by 1 base and J by 10 bases, with 22 bases between. The CDR3 DNA is TGTGCCAGCAGCTTAGATTCGGGTGGGGTAGGCGGAGCAGCTTTCTTT. Residues: CASSLDSGGVGGAAFF.

This clonotype has a count of ten or more. The chain links TRBV7-9 to TRBJ1-2; D unclear. This CDR3 is built from 12 residues. Germline V gene sequence: CDR1 SEHNR, CDR2 FQNEAQ (reference sequence). Trimming took off 5 bases at V and 8 bases at J, with 12 bases between the two ends. The CDR3 nucleotides are TGTGCCAGCAGCGAGCAAGATTTAGGCTACACCTTC. Protein: CASSEQDLGYTF.

In nucleotides, the CDR3 is TGTGCCAGCAGCTTAGTGGTTCAGGAGCAGTTCTTC. It specifies CASSLVVQEQFF. The V and J genes are TRBV7-9 and TRBJ2-7, with unresolved D. Gene TRBJ2-1 matches the end of the DNA better, so the J call may be wrong. Per the germline V gene, CDR1 is SEHNR and CDR2 is FQNEAQ (reference sequence). The CDR3 loop spans 12 amino acids.

This clonotype has a count of ten or more. The CDR3 loop is CASSFQISNQPQHF. CDR3 DNA sequence: TGTGCCAGCAGTTTTCAGATTAGCAATCAGCCCCAGCATTTT. The chain has TRBV28 and TRBJ1-5; D uncertain. The V and J ends lost 3 bases and 0 bases respectively, with 6 bases between them. The germline CDR1 and CDR2 sequences are MDHEN and SYDVKM. There are 14 residues in the CDR3.

The chain joins TRBV30 to TRBJ2-5; D is unclear. Germline lookup yields CDR1 GTSNPN and CDR2 SVGIG (reference sequence). With 3 bases removed from V and 5 bases from J, the gap between germline ends came to 7 bases. CDR3 length: 11 amino acids. CDR3 sequence (DNA): TGTGCCTGGAGAGCTAGGGAGACCCAGTACTTC. This codes for CAWRARETQYF.

Note on this clonotype: A clone one base away is much larger, so this may be a read error. The chain links TRBV29-1 to TRBJ2-3; D unclear. The V gene's germline CDR1 is SQVTM and CDR2 ANQGSEA. This CDR3 has 11 amino acids. The CDR3 here is CSVEFADMQYF. CDR3 DNA sequence: TGCAGCGTTGAGTTCGCAGATATGCAGTATTTT.

This clonotype came up many times. The CDR3 protein is CASSLGPPGNQPQHF. The CDR3 region has the DNA TGTGCCAGCAGCTTAGGGCCCCCGGGGAATCAGCCCCAGCATTTT. The chain carries TRBV7-6 and TRBJ1-5; D gene uncertain. Germline CDR1 is SGHVS and CDR2 is FNYEAQ. The CDR3 is 15 residues long. Trimming took 1 base from V and 4 from J, leaving 11 bases between them.

For this clonotype: This may be a read error: a much more frequent sequence differs by one nucleotide. This sequence joins TRBV12-3 or TRBV12-4 and TRBJ1-1; D is possibly TRBD1 (5 bases). This CDR3 is built from 16 residues. V lost 0 bases to trimming and J lost 6 bases, with 17 bases between them. The CDR3 loop reads CASSLASGGRYAEAFF. Here the CDR3 DNA reads TGTGCCAGCAGTTTAGCGTCCGGGGGAAGGTACGCTGAAGCTTTCTTT.

This clonotype was counted at least ten times. The CDR3 protein is CSATGRLPYGYTF. CDR3 nucleotides: TGCAGCGCCACCGGACGGCTGCCCTATGGCTACACCTTC. The chain links TRBV29-1 to TRBJ1-2; no firm D call. Trimming removed 7 bases at V and 4 bases at J, with 16 bases between. The length of the CDR3 is 13 residues. Germline loops: CDR1 SQVTM, CDR2 ANQGSEA.

Comment on this clonotype: Just one base apart from a much larger clone, this may be a read error. As the CDR3 is not closed by the conserved phenylalanine or tryptophan, this likely results from a read error. The rearrangement uses TRBV2 and TRBJ1-6; TRBD1 is a possible D gene (6 bases). Germline values: CDR1 SNHLY, CDR2 FYNNEI. This CDR3 is built from 13 residues. V was trimmed by 6 bases and J by 11 bases, leaving 14 bases between them. CDR3 protein: CASSGAGVAPLHS. The CDR3 DNA reads TGTGCCAGCAGCGGCGCAGGGGTGGCACCCCTCCACTCT.

The gene calls are TRBV7-2 and TRBJ2-7, with 7 bases aligning to TRBD2. The junction had 14 bases not matched to a gene; V was cut back by 3 bases and J by 6 bases. Germline V gives CDR1 SGHTA, CDR2 FQGNSA. The CDR3 is 16 residues long. The CDR3 sequence is CASSFPGVAGVPEQYF. The CDR3 nucleotides are TGTGCCAGCAGCTTTCCGGGGGTTGCGGGAGTTCCCGAGCAGTACTTC.

This clonotype was observed at least ten times. The chain couples TRBV12-3 or TRBV12-4 to TRBJ2-2, with a weak D call TRBD2 (5 bases). V was shortened by 1 base and J by 3 bases, with 6 bases between the two germline ends. The CDR3 is 14 residues long. CDR3 region: CASSLGGDTGELFF. CDR3 coding DNA: TGTGCCAGCAGTTTAGGGGGAGACACCGGGGAGCTGTTTTTT.

Many counts were recorded for this clonotype. The CDR3 DNA reads TGTGCCAGTAGTATAGCAGCTACAGGGTATGGCTACACCTTC. Translated, it gives CASSIAATGYGYTF. The V and J genes are TRBV19 and TRBJ1-2; TRBD1 is a possible D gene (6 bases). Trimming took off 1 base at V and 5 bases at J, with 11 bases between the two ends. The CDR3 covers 14 residues. The germline CDR1 and CDR2 sequences are LNHDA and SQIVND (reference sequence).

This clonotype was recorded at least ten times. The chain employs TRBV20-1 and TRBJ1-2; D is ambiguous. This CDR3 comprises 15 residues. With 0 bases removed from V and 4 bases from J, the gap between germline ends came to 15 bases. Germline V gene lookup returns CDR1 DFQATT and CDR2 SNEGSKA (reference sequence). Written as DNA, the CDR3 is TGCAGTGCTAGAGATCCCCCCCACCCGGGCTATGGCTACACCTTC. This encodes CSARDPPHPGYGYTF.

This clonotype was observed many times. The chain couples TRBV9 to TRBJ1-3, with TRBD1 matching over 7 bases. This CDR3 region has 15 residues. J gave up 8 bases and V 0 bases, and 8 bases lay outside the gene matches. Germline assignment: CDR1 SGDLS and CDR2 YYNGEE. CDR3 DNA sequence: TGTGCCAGCAGCGTAGGGACAGGCCTGCGAGACACCATATATTTT. This translates into CASSVGTGLRDTIYF.

This rearrangement joins TRBV11-1 to TRBJ2-1; no firm D call. Trimming left V 6 bases short and J 9 bases short, with 15 bases between. The CDR3 runs to 13 residues. Germline CDR1 is SGHAT and CDR2 is FQDESV (reference sequence). As DNA, the CDR3 is TGTGCCAGCAGTGAGGCAAGGCTCTTTGAGCAGTTCTTC. Protein product: CASSEARLFEQFF.

This clonotype was recorded a few times. The chain joins TRBV30 to TRBJ1-6; no reliable D call. The CDR3 sequence is 12 residues long. V lost 7 bases to trimming and J lost 3 bases, with 7 bases between them. CDR1 GTSNPN and CDR2 SVGIG come from the germline V gene (reference sequence). CDR3 in DNA: TGTGCCTTCCGGGACTATAATTCACCCCTCCACTTT. This gives the protein CAFRDYNSPLHF.

Notes on this clonotype: The conserved phenylalanine or tryptophan normally closing the CDR3 is absent here, so this likely arose from a read error. The CDR3 loop is CSAHRGSNYGYTS. The CDR3 region has the DNA TGCAGCGCGCACAGGGGAAGCAACTATGGCTACACCTCC. V gene TRBV29-1 combines with J gene TRBJ1-2; 7 bases align to TRBD1. Germline CDR1 SQVTM, CDR2 ANQGSEA. The CDR3 has 13 residues. J gave up 2 bases and V 7 bases, and 7 bases lay outside the gene matches.

This clonotype was counted a single time. The chain combines TRBV7-9 with TRBJ2-5; D is tentatively TRBD1 or TRBD2 (6 bases each). CDR1 and CDR2 (germline): SEHNR, FQNEAQ (reference sequence). Between the trimmed V and J ends, which lost 6 bases and 2 bases, there was a span of 16 bases. The CDR3 loop spans 15 amino acids. The CDR3 sequence is CASSAGGGTQETQYF. The CDR3 nucleotides are TGTGCCAGCAGTGCGGGTGGCGGGACACAAGAGACCCAGTACTTC.

The V gene is TRBV11-2, the J gene TRBJ2-7, with 8 bases identical to TRBD2. CDR1 and CDR2 (germline): SGHAT, FQNNGV. The CDR3 is 16 amino acids. V shed 2 bases and J 4 bases; nucleotides not matched to a gene: 10. The CDR3 here is CASSLYDVAGGYEQYF. The DNA for the CDR3 is TGTGCCAGCAGCTTATATGATGTTGCGGGGGGTTACGAGCAGTACTTC.